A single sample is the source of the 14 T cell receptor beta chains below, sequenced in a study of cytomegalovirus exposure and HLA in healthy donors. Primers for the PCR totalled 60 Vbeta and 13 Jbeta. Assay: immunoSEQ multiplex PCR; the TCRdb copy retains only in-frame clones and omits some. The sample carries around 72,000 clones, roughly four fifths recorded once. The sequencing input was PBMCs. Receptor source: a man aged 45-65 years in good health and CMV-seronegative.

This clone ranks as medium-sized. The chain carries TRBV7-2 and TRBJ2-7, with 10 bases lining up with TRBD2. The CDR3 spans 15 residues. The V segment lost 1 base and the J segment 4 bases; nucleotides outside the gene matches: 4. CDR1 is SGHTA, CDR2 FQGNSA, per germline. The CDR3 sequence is CASSLGLAGVYEQYF. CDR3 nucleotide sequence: TGTGCCAGCAGCTTAGGGCTAGCGGGAGTGTACGAGCAGTACTTC.

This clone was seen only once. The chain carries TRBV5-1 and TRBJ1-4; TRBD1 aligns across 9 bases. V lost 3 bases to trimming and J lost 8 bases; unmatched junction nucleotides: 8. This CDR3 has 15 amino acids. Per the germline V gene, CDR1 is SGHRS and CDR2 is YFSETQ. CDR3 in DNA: TGCGCCAGCAGCTCGACAGGGGGTCGAGGGGAAAAACTGTTTTTT. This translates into CASSSTGGRGEKLFF.

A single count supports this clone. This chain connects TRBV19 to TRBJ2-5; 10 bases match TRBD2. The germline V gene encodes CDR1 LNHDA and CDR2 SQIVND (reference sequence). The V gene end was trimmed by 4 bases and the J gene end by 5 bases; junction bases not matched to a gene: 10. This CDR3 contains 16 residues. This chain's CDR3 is CASSSQAGGVYETQYF. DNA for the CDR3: TGTGCCAGTAGTAGTCAAGCGGGAGGGGTATACGAGACCCAGTACTTC.

The chain's CDR3 is CASSEGQGKYEQYF. CDR3 nucleotides: TGTGCCAGCAGTGAGGGACAGGGGAAGTACGAGCAGTACTTC. The chain employs TRBV25-1 and TRBJ2-7; 10 nucleotides line up with TRBD1. Germline loops: CDR1 MGHDK, CDR2 SYGVNS. The CDR3 extends over 14 amino acids. Trimming at V came to 3 bases and at J to 4 bases, leaving 3 bases not matched to a gene.

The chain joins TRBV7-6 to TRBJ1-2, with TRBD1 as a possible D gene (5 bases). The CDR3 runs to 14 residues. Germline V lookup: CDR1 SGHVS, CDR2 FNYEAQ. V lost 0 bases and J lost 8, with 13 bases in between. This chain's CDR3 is CASSLALGEEGYTF. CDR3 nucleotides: TGTGCCAGCAGCTTAGCGCTAGGGGAGGAGGGCTACACCTTC.

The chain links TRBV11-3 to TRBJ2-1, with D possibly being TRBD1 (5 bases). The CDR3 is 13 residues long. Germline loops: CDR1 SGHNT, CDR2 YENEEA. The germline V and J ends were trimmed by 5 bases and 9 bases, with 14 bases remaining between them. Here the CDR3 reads CASSPRGRSEQFF. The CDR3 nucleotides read TGTGCCAGCAGCCCAAGGGGTCGTAGTGAGCAGTTCTTC.

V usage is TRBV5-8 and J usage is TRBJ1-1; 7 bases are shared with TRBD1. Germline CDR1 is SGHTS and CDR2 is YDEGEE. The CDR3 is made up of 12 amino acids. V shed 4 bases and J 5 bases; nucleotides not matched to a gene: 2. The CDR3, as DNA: TGTGCCAGCAGCAACAGGGGTACTGAAGCTTTCTTT. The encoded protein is CASSNRGTEAFF.

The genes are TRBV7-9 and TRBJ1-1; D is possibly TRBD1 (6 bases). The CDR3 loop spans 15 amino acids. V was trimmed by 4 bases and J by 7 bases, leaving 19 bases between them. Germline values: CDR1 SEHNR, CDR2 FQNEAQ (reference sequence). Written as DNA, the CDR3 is TGTGCCAGCAGCTCAGATAGACAGGCTCCAGTTGAAGCTTTCTTT. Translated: CASSSDRQAPVEAFF.

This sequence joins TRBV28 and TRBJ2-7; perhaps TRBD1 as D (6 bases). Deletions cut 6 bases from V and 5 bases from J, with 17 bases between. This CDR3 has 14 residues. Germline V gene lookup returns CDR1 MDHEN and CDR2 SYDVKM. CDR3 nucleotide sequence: TGTGCCAGCAGGTTCCAGGGGATTTCCAACGAGCAGTACTTC. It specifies CASRFQGISNEQYF.

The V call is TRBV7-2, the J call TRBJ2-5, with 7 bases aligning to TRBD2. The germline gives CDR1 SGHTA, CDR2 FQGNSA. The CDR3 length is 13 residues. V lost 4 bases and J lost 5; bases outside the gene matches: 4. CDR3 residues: CASSWTRMETQYF. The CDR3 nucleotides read TGTGCCAGCAGCTGGACTAGGATGGAGACCCAGTACTTC.

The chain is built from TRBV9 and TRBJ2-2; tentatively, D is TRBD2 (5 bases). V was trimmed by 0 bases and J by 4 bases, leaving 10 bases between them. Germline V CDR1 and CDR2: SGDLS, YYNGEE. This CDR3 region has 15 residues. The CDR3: CASSVEGAFTGELFF. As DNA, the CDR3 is TGTGCCAGCAGCGTAGAGGGAGCATTCACCGGGGAGCTGTTTTTT.

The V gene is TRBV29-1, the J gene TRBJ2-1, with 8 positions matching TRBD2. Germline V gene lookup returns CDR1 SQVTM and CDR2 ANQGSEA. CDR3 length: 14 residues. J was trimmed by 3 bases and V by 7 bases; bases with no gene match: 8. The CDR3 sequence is CSGAGLGYYNEQFF. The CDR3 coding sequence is TGCAGCGGTGCGGGACTAGGGTACTACAATGAGCAGTTCTTC.

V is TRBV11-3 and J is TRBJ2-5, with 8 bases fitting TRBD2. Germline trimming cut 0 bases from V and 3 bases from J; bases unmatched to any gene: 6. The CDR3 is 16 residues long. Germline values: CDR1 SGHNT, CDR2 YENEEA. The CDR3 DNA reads TGTGCCAGCAGCTTAGACTCCGGCGGGGGGAAAGAGACCCAGTACTTC. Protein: CASSLDSGGGKETQYF.

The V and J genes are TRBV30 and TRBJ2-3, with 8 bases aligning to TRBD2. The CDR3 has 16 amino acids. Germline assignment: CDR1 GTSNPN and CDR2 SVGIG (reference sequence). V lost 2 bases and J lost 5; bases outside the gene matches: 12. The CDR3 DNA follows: TGTGCCTGGAGTACCCTCTTTAGCGGGGTGAGAGATACGCAGTATTTT. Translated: CAWSTLFSGVRDTQYF.